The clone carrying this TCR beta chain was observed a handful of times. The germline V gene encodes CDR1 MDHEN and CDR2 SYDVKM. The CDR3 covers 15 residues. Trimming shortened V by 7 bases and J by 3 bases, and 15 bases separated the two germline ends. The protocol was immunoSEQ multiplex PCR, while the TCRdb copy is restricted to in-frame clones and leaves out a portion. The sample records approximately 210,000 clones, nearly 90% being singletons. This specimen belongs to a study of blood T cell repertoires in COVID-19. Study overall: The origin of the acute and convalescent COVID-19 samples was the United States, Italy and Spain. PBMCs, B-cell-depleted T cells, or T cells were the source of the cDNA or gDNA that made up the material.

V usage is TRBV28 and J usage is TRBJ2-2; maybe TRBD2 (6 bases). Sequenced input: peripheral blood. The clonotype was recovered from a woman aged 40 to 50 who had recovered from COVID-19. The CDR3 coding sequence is TGTGCCAGCACCTCCTACTCGGGGGACACCGGGGAGCTGTTTTTT. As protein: CASTSYSGDTGELFF.